This T cell receptor beta chain emerged from a study of identical twins. CDR1 is ENHRY and CDR2 is SYGVKD in the germline V gene. The CDR3 runs to 12 residues. Trimming took off 0 bases at V and 8 bases at J, with 7 bases between the two ends. All donors comprised healthy Caucasians. As for this clonotype: Its matching antigen is unknown.

Overall study results and limits: While abundant cord blood beta clonotypes carried fewer insertions, memory repertoires showed no such pattern.

TCRdb analysed the 5' RACE reads with MiXCR anew, one entry per CDR3 protein. The repertoire has 520,000 or so distinct CDR3 sequences, around 20% of them found once; the top ten carry 0.75% to 0.95%. These data were likewise used in another study, on T cells expressing NK-cell markers. That source notes: Source material for TCR beta repertoires consisted of sorted CD3+CD56+NKG2C+, CD3+CD56+NKG2C- and CD3+CD56-NKG2C+ T cells.

The sequenced material came from CD4+ T cells sorted from blood. The genes are TRBV10-3 and TRBJ1-2, with D possibly matching TRBD1 (6 bases). This TCR derives from a woman younger than 35 in good health. The CDR3 loop is CAISESGGGYTF. CDR3 DNA: TGTGCCATCAGTGAGTCCGGGGGCGGCTACACCTTC.